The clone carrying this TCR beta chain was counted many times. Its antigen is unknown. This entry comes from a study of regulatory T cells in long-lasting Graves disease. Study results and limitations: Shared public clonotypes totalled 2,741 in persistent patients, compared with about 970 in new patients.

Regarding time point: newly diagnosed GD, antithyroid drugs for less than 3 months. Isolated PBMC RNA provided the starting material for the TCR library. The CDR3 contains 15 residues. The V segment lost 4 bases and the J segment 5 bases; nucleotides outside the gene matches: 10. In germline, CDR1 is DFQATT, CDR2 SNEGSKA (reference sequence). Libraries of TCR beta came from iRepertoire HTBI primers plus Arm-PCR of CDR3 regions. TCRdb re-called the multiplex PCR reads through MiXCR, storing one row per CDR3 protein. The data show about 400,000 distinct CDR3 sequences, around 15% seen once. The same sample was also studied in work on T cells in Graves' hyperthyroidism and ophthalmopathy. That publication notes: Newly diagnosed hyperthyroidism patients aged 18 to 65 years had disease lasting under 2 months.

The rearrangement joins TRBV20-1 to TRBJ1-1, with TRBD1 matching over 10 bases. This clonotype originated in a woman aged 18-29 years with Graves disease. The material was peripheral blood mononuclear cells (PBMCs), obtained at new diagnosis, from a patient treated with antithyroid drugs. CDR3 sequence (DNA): TGCAGTGCTACCTCCGCCGGGACAGGGGTTACTGAAGCTTTCTTT. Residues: CSATSAGTGVTEAFF.